Below are 7 T cell receptor beta chains sequenced from a single sample in a study of CD8+ T cells in alopecia areata. Extracted RNA was reverse transcribed into cDNA, the sequencing template. Profiling relied on immunoSEQ multiplex PCR, and the TCRdb table lists in-frame clones only, not all of them. The table lists around 100,000 clones, approximately 55% of them singletons. The treatment denotes: oral pan-JAK inhibitor, 5-10 mg twice daily. The sequenced sample was CD4+ T cells sorted from blood, obtained at week 24, from a patient treated with tofacitinib. The source of these receptors is a human donor with alopecia areata.

The chain combines TRBV5-1 with TRBJ2-1; 9 bases map to TRBD1. The CDR3 sequence is 15 residues long. The germline CDR1 and CDR2 sequences are SGHRS and YFSETQ. Germline trimming cut 1 base from V and 5 bases from J; bases unmatched to any gene: 4. CDR3 sequence: CASSLYRDRDNEQFF. CDR3 nucleotides: TGCGCCAGCAGCTTGTACAGGGACAGGGACAATGAGCAGTTCTTC.

This clone was observed a few times. The chain recombines TRBV10-3 with TRBJ1-3; D is uncertain. The CDR3 covers 15 residues. Germline V gives CDR1 ENHRY, CDR2 SYGVKD. V dropped 0 bases and J dropped 2 bases, with 8 bases sitting between them. The CDR3 loop reads CAISESLGAGNTIYF. In DNA form, the CDR3 reads TGTGCCATCAGTGAGTCGTTAGGCGCTGGAAACACCATATATTTT.

The V call is TRBV7-2, the J call TRBJ2-1, with a weak D call TRBD2 (7 bases). Germline assignment: CDR1 SGHTA and CDR2 FQGNSA. V shed 7 bases and J shed 16 bases, with 23 bases lying between them. CDR3 size: 13 residues. The CDR3 nucleotides are TGTGCCAGCACCCAAGTCGCCGGGGGGCCCCCTTTCTTC. Protein: CASTQVAGGPPFF. Full variable domain (outside the CDR3, taken from reference TRBV7-2 and TRBJ2-1): GAGVSQSPSNKVTEKGKDVELRCDPISGHTALYWYRQSLGQGLEFLIYFQGNSAPDKSGLPSDRFSAERTGGSVSTLTIQRTQQEDSAVYLCASTQVAGGPPFFGPGTRLTVL.

The V and J genes are TRBV29-1 and TRBJ2-2; the match to TRBD2 covers 8 bases. Germline values: CDR1 SQVTM, CDR2 ANQGSEA. This CDR3 is 16 amino acids long. J lost 5 bases, V lost 0 bases, and 8 bases had no gene match. The CDR3 bases are TGCAGCGTTGAAGATCAGGGACTAGGTCTAACCGGGGAGCTGTTTTTT. This gives the protein CSVEDQGLGLTGELFF.

The chain is built from TRBV11-3 and TRBJ2-4; D gene ambiguous. This CDR3 is built from 13 residues. Germline-derived CDR1 and CDR2 are SGHNT and YENEEA. With 1 base removed from V and 15 bases from J, the gap between germline ends came to 16 bases. CDR3 bases: TGTGCCAGCAGCTTAGTCAGGCTGCAAGAGCCGTACTTC. Its translation is CASSLVRLQEPYF. Together with reference TRBV11-3 and TRBJ2-4, the CDR3 gives the full variable domain: EAGVVQSPRYKIIEKKQPVAFWCNPISGHNTLYWYLQNLGQGPELLIRYENEEAVDDSQLPKDRFSAERLKGVDSTLKIQPAELGDSAVYLCASSLVRLQEPYFGAGTRLSVL.

V is TRBV27 and J is TRBJ1-1, with 7 bases that match TRBD1. The germline V gene has CDR1 MNHEY and CDR2 SMNVEV (reference sequence). V dropped 4 bases and J dropped 6; count of bases not matched to a gene: 8. The CDR3 is 14 residues long. The chain's CDR3 is CASSSKGAIAEAFF. The CDR3 nucleotides are TGTGCCAGCAGTTCAAAGGGGGCTATCGCTGAAGCTTTCTTT.

The rearrangement links TRBV28 to TRBJ2-5, with TRBD1 matching 8 bases. Germline CDR1 and CDR2: MDHEN and SYDVKM. The CDR3 length is 15 residues. The ends lost 5 bases at V and 3 bases at J; junction bases unmatched: 8. The CDR3 reads CASSRPDRGEETQYF. The CDR3 coding sequence is TGTGCCAGCAGTCGCCCTGACAGGGGCGAAGAGACCCAGTACTTC.